This TCR beta chain was profiled in a study of T cell responses to AZD1222 COVID-19 vaccine. General study points: Clonal diversity was possibly underestimated, and the donors were mostly white British, with more females. Vaccine-associated CD4 TCRs spanned spike, dominant at 160-218 and 743-854. Every sample of the repertoires postdated the peak T cell response. It was only a handful of AZD1222 recipients who were seropositive at baseline.

V lost 2 bases, J lost 6 bases, and 6 bases stayed unmatched. CDR1 and CDR2 from the germline V gene are MNHNS and SASEGT. The CDR3 is 14 residues long. Comments on this clone: The target antigen is unknown.

Here immunoSEQ multiplex PCR was the method, and the copy in TCRdb shows in-frame clones only, minus some. The data contain around 79,000 clones, 88% of them singletons. This TCR was sampled from an adult in good health. The chain recombines TRBV6-1 with TRBJ2-7; TRBD2 agrees at 8 bases. The specimen was peripheral blood, collected on day 0 of AZD1222 vaccination. The CDR3 region is CASSEWTSSAEQYF. The DNA of the CDR3 is TGTGCCAGCAGTGAATGGACTAGCTCCGCCGAGCAGTACTTC.